This section outlines one T cell receptor (beta chain) sequence together with its context. Sequencing used immunoSEQ multiplex PCR; TCRdb keeps in-frame clones, though not all of them. The data contain over 85,000 clones, about four fifths of them singletons. This specimen comes from a study of blood T cell repertoires in COVID-19. Study information: Whether acute or convalescent, the COVID-19 samples came from the United States, Italy and Spain.

This CDR3 has 14 residues. The germline CDR1 and CDR2 sequences are SGHNT and YENEEA. Trimming removed 5 bases at V and 2 bases at J, with 10 bases between. Material: peripheral blood. The TCR was taken from a man between 65 and 79 years old with acute or convalescent COVID-19. The chain is built from TRBV11-3 and TRBJ1-3; possible D gene TRBD1, 6 bases. The CDR3 is CASSKTGTGNTIYF. CDR3 bases: TGTGCCAGCAGCAAAACAGGGACTGGAAACACCATATATTTT.